The entry below describes one T cell receptor (beta chain). Its target is not known. The source of the sample is a study of early T cells in non-severe SARS-CoV-2 infection. Looking at the study overall: Bulk RNA taken from unsorted whole blood was sequenced, leaving chains unpaired.

Whole-study findings and limits: VDJdb matching favored anti-spike CD8 responses, missing private and CD4 specificities.

Unique molecular identifiers were affixed to single, distinct cDNA molecules. TCRdb reanalysed the 5' RACE reads using MiXCR and keeps one entry per CDR3 protein. The data show over 60,000 distinct CDR3 sequences, about 11% seen once. This CDR3 comprises 15 residues. V gave up 3 bases and J gave up 6 bases, with 17 bases separating them. Germline CDR1 is SGHKS and CDR2 is YYEKEE (reference sequence). This receptor was taken from an adult who was a healthcare worker with PCR-confirmed SARS-CoV-2 infection or an uninfected control (not recorded which). The genes are TRBV5-5 and TRBJ2-3, with D perhaps TRBD1 (8 bases). Sequencing used whole blood, obtained at baseline. For the CDR3, the DNA is TGTGCCAGCAGCTGGACAGGGAGGGTGGCGGATACGCAGTATTTT. Translated, it gives CASSWTGRVADTQYF.